A single sample is the source of the 26 T cell receptor beta chains below, sequenced in a study of beta chain features in type 1 diabetes. Study-level results: TCRB CDR3 length was moderately but significantly reduced in all four CD4+ subsets of Type 1 diabetes patients.

These receptors' antigens are unknown. TCRB transcripts that were expressed got sequenced, as all of the isolated RNA had been reverse transcribed. Measured with immunoSEQ multiplex PCR; TCRdb has only the in-frame clones, and not every one. The sample holds about 740,000 clones, 13% seen once. Sequencing used naive CD4+ T cells from blood. These TCRs come from a man between 18 and 35 years old with type 1 diabetes.

The chain is built from TRBV13 and TRBJ1-6; D not resolved. The CDR3 length is 14 residues. The V gene lost 5 bases and the J gene lost 8 bases, with 13 bases spanning the gap. The germline gives CDR1 PRHDT, CDR2 FYEKMQ (reference sequence). The CDR3 region is CASSVTAGDSPLHF. The DNA of the CDR3 is TGTGCCAGCAGCGTGACGGCCGGAGATTCACCCCTCCACTTT. Combining the CDR3 with reference TRBV13 and TRBJ1-6 gives the whole variable domain AAGVIQSPRHLIKEKRETATLKCYPIPRHDTVYWYQQGPGQDPQFLISFYEKMQSDKGSIPDRFSAQQFSDYHSELNMSSLELGDSALYFCASSVTAGDSPLHFGNGTRLTVT.

This rearrangement joins TRBV6-1 to TRBJ1-6, with 8 bases identical to TRBD1. Germline trimming cut 5 bases from V and 0 bases from J; bases unmatched to any gene: 6. Germline values: CDR1 MNHNS, CDR2 SASEGT. CDR3 size: 17 residues. The CDR3 DNA follows: TGTGCCAGCAGTAAAGGACAGGGCAGCTCCTATAATTCACCCCTCCACTTT. This sequence encodes CASSKGQGSSYNSPLHF.

CDR3 coding DNA: TGTGCCACCAGCCAGGGTAGTTATTCACCCCTCCACTTT. It encodes CATSQGSYSPLHF. This chain joins TRBV6-5 and TRBJ1-6; D might be TRBD1 (5 bases). Trimming removed 10 bases from V and 8 bases from J, with 15 bases in between. This CDR3 is 13 amino acids long. Germline values: CDR1 MNHEY, CDR2 SVGAGI.

In this sample, this clone turned up a few times. The gene calls are TRBV4-2 and TRBJ2-7; D gene ambiguous. CDR1 LGHNA and CDR2 YNFKEQ come from the germline V gene. Trimming removed 0 bases at V and 2 bases at J, with 8 bases between. The CDR3 is 14 residues long. Here the CDR3 reads CASSQEVGPYEQYF. The DNA for the CDR3 is TGTGCCAGCAGCCAAGAAGTCGGTCCCTACGAGCAGTACTTC.

The genes are TRBV7-9 and TRBJ2-1; 10 nucleotides agree with TRBD1. Germline values: CDR1 SEHNR, CDR2 FQNEAQ (reference sequence). J was trimmed by 6 bases and V by 3 bases; bases with no gene match: 2. The CDR3 is made up of 14 amino acids. The CDR3 region is CASSLGQGINEQFF. CDR3 DNA: TGTGCCAGCAGCTTGGGACAGGGGATCAATGAGCAGTTCTTC.

V is TRBV7-4 and J is TRBJ1-6; D perhaps matches TRBD1 (6 bases). The CDR3 is 17 amino acids. V gave up 5 bases and J gave up 3 bases, with 17 bases separating them. Germline-derived CDR1 and CDR2 are SGHVT and SQSDAQ. The DNA for the CDR3 is TGTGCCAGCAGCAACCGTTGGGGGGGCGACTATAATTCACCCCTCCACTTT. This gives the protein CASSNRWGGDYNSPLHF.

The chain employs TRBV2 and TRBJ1-2; D unresolved. V was pared by 2 bases and J by 3 bases, with 4 bases between. Germline values: CDR1 SNHLY, CDR2 FYNNEI. The CDR3 totals 12 residues. This chain's CDR3 is CASSESDYGYTF. For the CDR3, the DNA is TGTGCCAGCAGTGAATCCGACTATGGCTACACCTTC.

CDR3 amino acids: CASSFESSTEAFF. Here the CDR3 DNA reads TGTGCCAGCAGTTTTGAGTCCTCCACTGAAGCTTTCTTT. The chain employs TRBV27 and TRBJ1-1, with no clear D. CDR1 and CDR2 from the germline V gene are MNHEY and SMNVEV (reference sequence). The V gene lost 3 bases and the J gene lost 4 bases, with 9 bases spanning the gap. The CDR3 extends over 13 amino acids.

CDR3 in DNA: TGTGCCACCAGCAGGACCGCCGACAGTTATGGCTACACCTTC. Its translation is CATSRTADSYGYTF. V is TRBV15 and J is TRBJ1-2; tentative D call: TRBD1 (5 bases). Trimming removed 3 bases at V and 5 bases at J, with 13 bases between. Germline V gene sequence: CDR1 LNHNV, CDR2 YYDKDF (reference sequence). This CDR3 has 14 residues.

In its sample, this clone was seen a few times. The V gene is TRBV11-2, the J gene TRBJ1-1; TRBD1 aligns across 7 bases. Per germline, CDR1 SGHAT and CDR2 FQNNGV. There are 11 residues in the CDR3. J lost 10 bases, V lost 1 base, and 0 bases had no gene match. Here the CDR3 reads CASSLGQGAFF. In nucleotides, the CDR3 is TGTGCCAGCAGCTTAGGACAGGGAGCTTTCTTT.

This rearrangement joins TRBV30 to TRBJ1-5; tentatively, D is TRBD1 (5 bases). Trimming took 2 bases from V and 4 from J, leaving 12 bases between them. The CDR3 spans 14 residues. Germline values: CDR1 GTSNPN, CDR2 SVGIG (reference sequence). Here the CDR3 reads CAWSQGEPNQPQHF. The CDR3 coding sequence is TGTGCCTGGAGTCAGGGCGAACCAAATCAGCCCCAGCATTTT.

A few counts support this clone. V is TRBV10-3 and J is TRBJ1-2; 9 positions agree with TRBD1. The germline V gene has CDR1 ENHRY and CDR2 SYGVKD. The ends lost 5 bases at V and 5 bases at J; junction bases unmatched: 6. The CDR3 extends over 14 amino acids. This CDR3 is CAISTGGLEYGYTF. CDR3 bases: TGTGCCATCAGTACAGGGGGCTTAGAGTATGGCTACACCTTC.

This clone showed up just a few times. The chain is built from TRBV7-2 and TRBJ2-6, with 7 bases matching TRBD1. CDR3 length: 18 residues. Germline CDR1 reads SGHTA; CDR2 reads FQGNSA. V lost 1 base to trimming and J lost 0 bases; unmatched junction nucleotides: 6. CDR3 region: CASSLVGTALSGANVLTF. DNA for the CDR3: TGTGCCAGCAGCTTAGTGGGGACAGCACTCTCTGGGGCCAACGTCCTGACTTTC.

CDR3 sequence reads: CASSPGTGEGYTF. DNA for the CDR3: TGTGCCAGCAGCCCCGGGACAGGGGAAGGCTACACCTTC. V is TRBV7-8 and J is TRBJ1-2; 10 bases are a match to TRBD1. Unmatched junction bases numbered 5, after V lost 5 bases and J lost 8 bases. The CDR3 is 13 amino acids. Germline V gene lookup returns CDR1 SGHVS and CDR2 FQNEAQ.

The chain combines TRBV27 with TRBJ2-2; 9 nucleotides agree with TRBD1. V trimming: 3 bases; J trimming: 3 bases; junction bases outside the gene matches: 2. The CDR3 extends over 15 amino acids. The germline gives CDR1 MNHEY, CDR2 SMNVEV (reference sequence). CDR3 residues: CASSFRQGDTGELFF. The CDR3 coding sequence is TGTGCCAGCAGTTTCCGACAGGGGGACACCGGGGAGCTGTTTTTT.

The chain employs TRBV2 and TRBJ2-2; TRBD1 might be the D (5 bases). Between the trimmed V and J ends, which lost 2 bases and 2 bases, there was a span of 9 bases. Germline assignment: CDR1 SNHLY and CDR2 FYNNEI. This CDR3 has 15 residues. The CDR3 loop is CASSEQGINTGELFF. In DNA, the CDR3 is TGTGCCAGCAGTGAACAGGGTATTAACACCGGGGAGCTGTTTTTT.

This clone has only a few counts. The chain uses TRBV15 and TRBJ1-5; D might be TRBD1 (5 bases). CDR1 and CDR2 from the germline V gene are LNHNV and YYDKDF (reference sequence). CDR3 length equals 13 residues. Trimming took off 4 bases at V and 7 bases at J, with 11 bases between the two ends. The CDR3 loop is CATSKSRDQPQHF. CDR3 bases: TGTGCCACCAGCAAATCCAGGGACCAGCCCCAGCATTTT.

The chain employs TRBV7-9 and TRBJ2-3; 7 bases fit TRBD1. Germline V gives CDR1 SEHNR, CDR2 FQNEAQ (reference sequence). Losses at the gene ends were 5 bases for V and 6 bases for J; bases not matched to a gene: 11. CDR3 length equals 15 residues. CDR3 DNA: TGTGCCAGCAGCAGACCGAGGGGGCCCGAGGATACGCAGTATTTT. This gives the protein CASSRPRGPEDTQYF.

V is TRBV6-5 and J is TRBJ2-2, with TRBD1 as a possible D gene (5 bases). The length of the CDR3 is 15 residues. Trimming shortened V by 2 bases and J by 2 bases, and 9 bases separated the two germline ends. Germline-derived CDR1 and CDR2 are MNHEY and SVGAGI. The CDR3 region is CASSYGRENTGELFF. The CDR3 nucleotides are TGTGCCAGCAGTTACGGCAGGGAAAACACCGGGGAGCTGTTTTTT.

The genes are TRBV18 and TRBJ1-2, with D possibly TRBD1 on 5 matching bases. CDR3 length: 15 residues. Per the germline V gene, CDR1 is KGHSH and CDR2 is LQKENI. V dropped 4 bases and J dropped 7 bases, with 19 bases sitting between them. The CDR3, as DNA: TGTGCCAGCTCACAAAAGGAGCGGGACCCTCGTGGCTACACCTTC. It translates to CASSQKERDPRGYTF.

The chain joins TRBV11-1 to TRBJ2-7; D ambiguous. The CDR3 contains 14 residues. V was shortened by 5 bases and J by 3 bases, with 14 bases between the two germline ends. From germline, CDR1 is SGHAT and CDR2 FQDESV (reference sequence). CDR3 sequence reads: CASSGGPSYYEQYF. The CDR3 nucleotides read TGTGCCAGCAGCGGTGGGCCATCATACTACGAGCAGTACTTC.

This clone was detected only a few times. The genes are TRBV14 and TRBJ2-3, with 9 bases aligning to TRBD1. The trim removed 6 bases at V and 5 bases at J, leaving 6 bases unmatched. The CDR3 is 14 residues long. Germline V lookup: CDR1 SGHDN, CDR2 FVKESK. The CDR3 here is CASRQTGGGDTQYF. The CDR3 DNA is TGTGCCAGCAGACAAACAGGGGGCGGAGATACGCAGTATTTT.

This rearrangement joins TRBV30 to TRBJ2-7; the D gene is possibly TRBD2 (6 bases). Per germline, CDR1 GTSNPN and CDR2 SVGIG (reference sequence). V was cut by 2 bases and J by 2 bases, with 19 bases left in between. This CDR3 region has 16 residues. This CDR3 is CAWSSPGRKTPYEQYF. DNA for the CDR3: TGTGCCTGGAGTTCGCCGGGGAGGAAGACTCCCTACGAGCAGTACTTC.

This chain joins TRBV11-2 and TRBJ1-2, with 8 bases that match TRBD1. With V trimmed by 4 bases and J by 6 bases, 7 bases remained unmatched. This CDR3 spans 14 amino acids. Germline loops: CDR1 SGHAT, CDR2 FQNNGV. The CDR3 DNA reads TGTGCCAGCAGCTCAAGACAGGGGCAAAATGGCTACACCTTC. Protein sequence: CASSSRQGQNGYTF.

This clone showed up just a few times. This rearrangement joins TRBV10-3 to TRBJ2-5, with D unclear. Germline V gene data show CDR1 as ENHRY and CDR2 as SYGVKD. The CDR3 is 13 amino acids. V lost 4 bases to trimming and J lost 5 bases, with 11 bases between them. The CDR3 nucleotides read TGTGCCATCAGTGGTCTAGATCGGGAGACCCAGTACTTC. This gives the protein CAISGLDRETQYF.

This clone has a handful of counts. The chain recombines TRBV15 with TRBJ1-1, with D unclear. The CDR3 is 13 amino acids. Germline V CDR1 and CDR2: LNHNV, YYDKDF (reference sequence). V was cut by 1 base and J by 5 bases, with 8 bases left in between. CDR3 sequence (DNA): TGTGCCACCAGCAGAGGGTCGGGAACTGAAGCTTTCTTT. As protein: CATSRGSGTEAFF.